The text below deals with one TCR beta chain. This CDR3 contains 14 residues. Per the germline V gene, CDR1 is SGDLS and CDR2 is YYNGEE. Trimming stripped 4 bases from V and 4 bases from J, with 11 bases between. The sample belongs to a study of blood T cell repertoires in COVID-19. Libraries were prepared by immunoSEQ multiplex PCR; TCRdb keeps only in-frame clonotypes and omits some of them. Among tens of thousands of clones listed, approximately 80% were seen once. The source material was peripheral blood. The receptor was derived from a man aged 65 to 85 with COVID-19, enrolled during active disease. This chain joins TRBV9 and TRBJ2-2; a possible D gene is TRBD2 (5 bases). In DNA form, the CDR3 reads TGTGCCAGCAGCCTCCCCGGGGTCACCGGGGAGCTGTTTTTT. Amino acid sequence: CASSLPGVTGELFF.